This T cell receptor beta chain emerged from a study of control samples from healthy donors and cancer patients. Trimming took off 9 bases at V and 3 bases at J, with 23 bases between the two ends. From germline, CDR1 is LNHDA and CDR2 SQIVND (reference sequence). The CDR3 has 17 amino acids. The table came from immunoSEQ multiplex PCR; TCRdb's copy has only in-frame clones and leaves some out. The sample has 120,000 or so clones, about 90% seen once. This TCR derives from a man younger than 30 in good health. The material sequenced was blood. V usage is TRBV19 and J usage is TRBJ2-2; possible D gene TRBD2, 6 bases. The CDR3: CASSSAGRGGDTGELFF. DNA for the CDR3: TGTGCCAGCTCCTCGGCCGGCCGGGGAGGTGACACCGGGGAGCTGTTTTTT.